This T cell receptor beta chain emerged from a study of immune evolution from preneoplasia to lung adenocarcinoma. The ends were cut back, 6 bases at V and 6 bases at J, with 11 bases in the middle. Germline V CDR1 and CDR2: DFQATT, SNEGSKA (reference sequence). CDR3 length: 11 amino acids. Details on this clone: The antigen is undetermined.

Assay: immunoSEQ multiplex PCR; the TCRdb copy retains only in-frame clones and omits some. The sample consists of approximately 5,700 clones, 70% to 80% of them appearing once. Macro-dissection enriched premalignant or tumor cells before nucleic acid extraction. General observations from the study: Normal lung had the highest top T cell clone frequencies. Clonality was highest in normal lung, lower in later-stage lesions apparently.

The rearrangement joins TRBV20-1 to TRBJ2-5; D uncertain. The specimen was FFPE lung adenocarcinoma in situ tissue. This clonotype was obtained from a person aged 55 to 79 with lung adenocarcinoma. CDR3 amino acids: CSAGVGQTQYF. Here the CDR3 DNA reads TGCAGTGCCGGTGTTGGACAGACCCAGTACTTC.